This T cell receptor beta chain was obtained from a study of CD8 T cells in ankylosing spondylitis. The CDR3 spans 15 residues. After removal of 6 bases from V and 7 bases from J, the junction contained 12 bases not matched to a gene. The germline CDR1 and CDR2 sequences are DFQATT and SNEGSKA (reference sequence). One entry per CDR3 protein, called by TCRdb with MiXCR from the 5' RACE reads. Of 150,000 to 200,000 distinct CDR3 sequences listed, about 16% are singletons. This clonotype was detected many times. The chain couples TRBV20-1 to TRBJ2-1; 10 bases are a match to TRBD2. This clonotype originated in a male donor with ankylosing spondylitis or in good health (not recorded which). Sequencing input: blood, either unsorted or a sorted T cell fraction (not recorded which). DNA of the CDR3: TGCAGTGCACCCGGACTAGCGGAGGAATGGAATGAGCAGTTCTTC. This sequence encodes CSAPGLAEEWNEQFF.